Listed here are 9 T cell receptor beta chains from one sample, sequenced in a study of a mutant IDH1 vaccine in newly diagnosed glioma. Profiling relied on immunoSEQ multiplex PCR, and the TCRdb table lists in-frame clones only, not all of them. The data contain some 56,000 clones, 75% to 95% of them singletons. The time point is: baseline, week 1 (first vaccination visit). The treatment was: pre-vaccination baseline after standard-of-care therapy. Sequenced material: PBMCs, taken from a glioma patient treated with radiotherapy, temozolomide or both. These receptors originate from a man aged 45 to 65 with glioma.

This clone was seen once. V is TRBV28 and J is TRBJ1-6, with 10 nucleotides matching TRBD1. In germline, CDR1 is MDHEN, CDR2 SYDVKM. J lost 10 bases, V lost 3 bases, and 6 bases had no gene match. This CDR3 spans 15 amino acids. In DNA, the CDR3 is TGTGCCAGCAGTTTGTTGGACAGGGGGTCCTCACCCCTCCACTTT. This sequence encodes CASSLLDRGSSPLHF.

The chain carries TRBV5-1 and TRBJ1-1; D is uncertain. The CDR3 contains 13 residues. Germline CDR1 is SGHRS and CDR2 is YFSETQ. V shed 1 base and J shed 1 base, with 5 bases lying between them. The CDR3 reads CASSLTQNTEAFF. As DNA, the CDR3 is TGCGCCAGCAGCTTGACACAGAACACTGAAGCTTTCTTT.

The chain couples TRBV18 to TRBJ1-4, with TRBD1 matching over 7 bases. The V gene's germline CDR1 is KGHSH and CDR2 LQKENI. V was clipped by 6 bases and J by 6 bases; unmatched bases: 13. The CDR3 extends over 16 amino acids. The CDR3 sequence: CASSPQMTGQDEKLFF. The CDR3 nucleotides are TGTGCCAGCTCCCCCCAGATGACAGGGCAGGATGAAAAACTGTTTTTT. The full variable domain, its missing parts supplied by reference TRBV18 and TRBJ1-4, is NAGVMQNPRHLVRRRGQEARLRCSPMKGHSHVYWYRQLPEEGLKFMVYLQKENIIDESGMPKERFSAEFPKEGPSILRIQQVVRGDSAAYFCASSPQMTGQDEKLFFGSGTQLSVL.

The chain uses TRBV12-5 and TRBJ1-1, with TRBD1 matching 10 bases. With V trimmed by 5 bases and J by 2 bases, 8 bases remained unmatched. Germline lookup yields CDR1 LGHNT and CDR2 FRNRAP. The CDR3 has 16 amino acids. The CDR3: CASGQPGQGRNTEAFF. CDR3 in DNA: TGTGCTAGTGGTCAGCCGGGACAGGGGAGAAACACTGAAGCTTTCTTT.

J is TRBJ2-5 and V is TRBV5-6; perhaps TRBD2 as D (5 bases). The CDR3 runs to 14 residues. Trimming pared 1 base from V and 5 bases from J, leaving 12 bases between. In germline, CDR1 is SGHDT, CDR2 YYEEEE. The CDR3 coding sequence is TGTGCCAGCAGCTTGCCGGACTTTATGGAGACCCAGTACTTC. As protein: CASSLPDFMETQYF.

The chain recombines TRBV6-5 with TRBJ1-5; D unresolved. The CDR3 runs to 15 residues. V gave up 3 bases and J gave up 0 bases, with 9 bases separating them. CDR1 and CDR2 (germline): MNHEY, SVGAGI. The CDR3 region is CASSYSHDSNQPQHF. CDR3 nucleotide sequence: TGTGCCAGCAGTTATTCCCATGATAGCAATCAGCCCCAGCATTTT.

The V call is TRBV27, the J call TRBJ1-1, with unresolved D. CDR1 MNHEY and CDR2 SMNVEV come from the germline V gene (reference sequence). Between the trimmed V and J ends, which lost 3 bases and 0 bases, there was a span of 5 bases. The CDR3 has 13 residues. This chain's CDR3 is CASSFRVNTEAFF. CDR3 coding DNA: TGTGCCAGCAGTTTTCGGGTGAACACTGAAGCTTTCTTT.

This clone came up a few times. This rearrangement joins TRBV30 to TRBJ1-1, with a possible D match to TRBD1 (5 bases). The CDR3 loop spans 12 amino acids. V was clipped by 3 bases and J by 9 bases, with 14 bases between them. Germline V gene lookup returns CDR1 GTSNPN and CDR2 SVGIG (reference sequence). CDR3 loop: CAWSETVVKAFF. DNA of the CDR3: TGTGCCTGGAGCGAGACAGTGGTCAAAGCTTTCTTT.

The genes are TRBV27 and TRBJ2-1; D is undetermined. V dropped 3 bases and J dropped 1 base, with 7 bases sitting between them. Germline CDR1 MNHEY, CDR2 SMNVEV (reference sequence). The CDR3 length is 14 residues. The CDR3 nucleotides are TGTGCCAGCAGTTTTGAACCTTCCTACAATGAGCAGTTCTTC. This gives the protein CASSFEPSYNEQFF.